These 17 T cell receptor beta chains were all obtained from the same sample, sequenced in a study of blood T cells in healthy people across ages. A second PCR, run for about 6 to 11 cycles, used a sample-barcoded 5' primer plus a J-beta primer mix. TCRdb ran MiXCR on the 5' RACE reads and lists one entry per CDR3 protein. In the table there are over 1.5 million distinct CDR3 sequences, 49% of which are singletons. The sample was blood. These receptors were collected from a woman in her thirties or forties in good health.

This sequence joins TRBV27 and TRBJ2-5; 7 nucleotides match TRBD1. Trimming removed 1 base from V and 2 bases from J; junction bases left unmatched: 1. Per the germline V gene, CDR1 is MNHEY and CDR2 is SMNVEV (reference sequence). The CDR3 runs 14 residues. The CDR3: CASSLWGQQETQYF. The CDR3, as DNA: TGTGCCAGCAGTTTATGGGGACAGCAAGAGACCCAGTACTTC.

Remarks on this clonotype: Mismatch with germline at one junction end may stem from a read error. V and J are TRBV12-3 or TRBV12-4 and TRBJ2-1; the D is unclear. This CDR3 is 12 amino acids long. CDR3 protein: CANSLLGNEQFF. The CDR3 bases are TGTGCCAACAGTTTACTCGGCAATGAGCAGTTCTTC.

The J gene is TRBJ2-4, the V gene TRBV2, with 7 positions matching TRBD1. The V and J ends lost 10 bases and 8 bases, in that order; junction bases with no gene match: 8. CDR3 length equals 12 residues. The germline CDR1 and CDR2 sequences are SNHLY and FYNNEI. CDR3 sequence (DNA): TGTGCCACCAGGGGGTTTAGGCACATTCAGTACTTC. Translating it yields CATRGFRHIQYF.

The rearrangement joins TRBV20-1 to TRBJ2-5, with 11 nucleotides matching TRBD1. Germline trimming cut 3 bases from V and 0 bases from J; bases unmatched to any gene: 9. Germline CDR1 DFQATT, CDR2 SNEGSKA (reference sequence). This CDR3 region has 17 residues. The CDR3 sequence: CSASGTGGGGYQETQYF. The DNA of the CDR3 is TGCAGTGCTAGCGGGACAGGGGGAGGAGGGTACCAAGAGACCCAGTACTTC.

V usage is TRBV20-1 and J usage is TRBJ2-1, with a possible D match to TRBD2 (6 bases). Trimming cost V 3 bases and J 8 bases, with 17 bases left between them. The CDR3 contains 14 residues. Germline V CDR1 and CDR2: DFQATT, SNEGSKA (reference sequence). The CDR3 protein is CSASWRLRGDEQFF. CDR3 DNA: TGCAGTGCTAGTTGGCGCCTCCGCGGGGATGAGCAGTTCTTC.

This clonotype occurred many times. One base away lies a much larger clone, so this may be a sequencing read error. The V and J genes are TRBV6-6 and TRBJ2-5; D gene uncertain. The germline gives CDR1 MNHNY, CDR2 SVGAGI (reference sequence). This CDR3 has 11 residues. V lost 2 bases and J lost 5, with 3 bases in between. In DNA, the CDR3 is TGTGCCAGCAGTTACGCGGAGACCCAGTACTTC. This translates into CASSYAETQYF.

The rearrangement links TRBV4-1 to TRBJ2-1, with D possibly being TRBD2 (7 bases). Germline loops: CDR1 MGHRA, CDR2 YSYEKL. The CDR3 is 18 amino acids. With 0 bases removed from V and 6 bases from J, the gap between germline ends came to 21 bases. CDR3 DNA: TGCGCCAGCAGCCAAGAAGGTATCGGGCGGGGGACAACCAATGAGCAGTTCTTC. Protein: CASSQEGIGRGTTNEQFF.

In DNA form, the CDR3 reads TGTGCCAGCAGCCAAGCGGCAAGCTCTGGGGCCAACGTCCTGACTTTC. This sequence encodes CASSQAASSGANVLTF. This sequence joins TRBV14 and TRBJ2-6, with D hard to call. Germline loops: CDR1 SGHDN, CDR2 FVKESK. Trimming stripped 1 base from V and 0 bases from J, with 7 bases between. The CDR3 runs 16 residues.

The V gene is TRBV29-1, the J gene TRBJ2-4; a possible D gene is TRBD2 (6 bases). Judging by the DNA end, TRBJ2-5 fits better; the J call may be wrong. CDR1 SQVTM and CDR2 ANQGSEA come from the germline V gene. The CDR3 spans 16 residues. The CDR3 is CSVEVWGGPQSETQYF. Here the CDR3 DNA reads TGCAGCGTTGAGGTCTGGGGAGGACCCCAATCGGAGACCCAGTACTTC.

This clonotype was counted a few times. The CDR3 DNA is TGTGCCAGCTCACCGGACAGAAATAACTATGGCTACACCTTC. This codes for CASSPDRNNYGYTF. This chain connects TRBV18 to TRBJ1-2, with D possibly being TRBD1 (6 bases). V lost 3 bases to trimming and J lost 1 base, with 9 bases between them. CDR1 and CDR2 (germline): KGHSH, LQKENI. CDR3 length: 14 residues.

This chain uses TRBV20-1 with TRBJ1-2; D gene ambiguous. Looked up from germline, CDR1 is DFQATT and CDR2 is SNEGSKA (reference sequence). V lost 0 bases to trimming and J lost 4 bases, with 12 bases between them. The CDR3 consists of 14 residues. The CDR3 sequence is CSARDGGLSYGYTF. The CDR3 DNA is TGCAGTGCTAGAGATGGTGGGTTGAGCTATGGCTACACCTTC.

V gene TRBV20-1 combines with J gene TRBJ2-4; D is possibly TRBD1 (6 bases). CDR3 size: 13 residues. Germline CDR1 reads DFQATT; CDR2 reads SNEGSKA (reference sequence). V gave up 0 bases and J gave up 7 bases, with 10 bases separating them. The CDR3 region has the DNA TGCAGTGCTAGAGATTGGGGGCGCAACATTCAGTACTTC. Encoded protein: CSARDWGRNIQYF.

The V gene is TRBV6-5, the J gene TRBJ2-1, with TRBD2 identical over 10 bases. Per germline, CDR1 MNHEY and CDR2 SVGAGI. V shed 5 bases, J shed 8 bases, and the junction held 6 bases outside the gene matches. There are 14 residues in the CDR3. This CDR3 is CASSRSGGDYEQFF. The CDR3 bases are TGTGCCAGCAGTAGAAGCGGGGGGGACTATGAGCAGTTCTTC.

CDR3 residues: CSARMDTYEQYF. The CDR3 nucleotides read TGCAGTGCTAGAATGGACACCTACGAGCAGTACTTC. The chain couples TRBV20-1 to TRBJ2-5; a possible D gene is TRBD1 (5 bases). The J call may be mistaken, given a closer DNA end match to TRBJ2-7. Germline CDR1 reads DFQATT; CDR2 reads SNEGSKA (reference sequence). CDR3 length: 12 residues.

The sample holds many counts of this clonotype. CDR3 DNA sequence: TGCAGTGCTATTAAGACGGGGGCGCAAGCCAAAAACATTCAGTACTTC. Protein product: CSAIKTGAQAKNIQYF. This chain joins TRBV20-1 and TRBJ2-4; perhaps D is TRBD1 or TRBD2 (6 bases each). CDR3 size: 16 residues. The germline V gene encodes CDR1 DFQATT and CDR2 SNEGSKA (reference sequence). V was cut by 4 bases and J by 0 bases, with 16 bases left in between.

The rearrangement uses TRBV20-1 and TRBJ2-3, with TRBD2 matching over 11 bases. CDR3 length equals 15 residues. J gave up 6 bases and V 2 bases, and 7 bases lay outside the gene matches. CDR1 and CDR2 from the germline V gene are DFQATT and SNEGSKA (reference sequence). The CDR3 spells CSARKVAGGPDTQYF. In DNA, the CDR3 is TGCAGTGCTAGAAAGGTAGCGGGGGGGCCGGATACGCAGTATTTT.

The V gene is TRBV7-3, the J gene TRBJ2-1, with 11 bases matching TRBD1. The CDR3 covers 16 residues. CDR1 and CDR2 (germline): SGHTA, FQGTGA. The V segment lost 6 bases and the J segment 6 bases; nucleotides outside the gene matches: 10. CDR3 protein: CASSPRGGTGGNEQFF. The CDR3, as DNA: TGTGCCAGCAGTCCTCGAGGGGGGACAGGGGGCAATGAGCAGTTCTTC. The whole variable domain, filled in from reference TRBV7-3 and TRBJ2-1, reads GAGVSQTPSNKVTEKGKYVELRCDPISGHTALYWYRQSLGQGPEFLIYFQGTGAADDSGLPNDRFFAVRPEGSVSTLKIQRTERGDSAVYLCASSPRGGTGGNEQFFGPGTRLTVL.